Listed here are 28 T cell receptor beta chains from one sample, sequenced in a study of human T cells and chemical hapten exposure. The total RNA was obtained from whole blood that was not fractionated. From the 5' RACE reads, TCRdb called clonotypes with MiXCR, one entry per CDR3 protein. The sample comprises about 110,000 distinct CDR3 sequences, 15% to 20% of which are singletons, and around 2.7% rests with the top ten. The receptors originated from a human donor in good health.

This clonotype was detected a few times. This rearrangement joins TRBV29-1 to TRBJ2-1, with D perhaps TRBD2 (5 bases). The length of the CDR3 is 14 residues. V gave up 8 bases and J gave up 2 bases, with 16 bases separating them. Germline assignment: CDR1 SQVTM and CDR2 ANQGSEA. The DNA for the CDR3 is TGCAGCCTCCCAAGGAGCGGTCCCTACAATGAGCAGTTCTTC. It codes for CSLPRSGPYNEQFF.

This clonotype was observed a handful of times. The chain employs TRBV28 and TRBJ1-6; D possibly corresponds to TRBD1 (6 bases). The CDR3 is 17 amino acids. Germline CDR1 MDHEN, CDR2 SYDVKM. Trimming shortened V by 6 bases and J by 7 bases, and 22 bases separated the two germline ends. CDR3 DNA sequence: TGTGCCAGCAGGGGACAAGTCCCACGCCCAGAAAATTCACCCCTCCACTTT. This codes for CASRGQVPRPENSPLHF.

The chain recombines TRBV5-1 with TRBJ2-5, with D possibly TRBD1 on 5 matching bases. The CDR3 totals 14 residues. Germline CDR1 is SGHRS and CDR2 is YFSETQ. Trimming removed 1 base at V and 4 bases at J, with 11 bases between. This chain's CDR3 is CASSLWQGAETQYF. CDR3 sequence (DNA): TGCGCCAGCAGCTTGTGGCAGGGTGCAGAGACCCAGTACTTC.

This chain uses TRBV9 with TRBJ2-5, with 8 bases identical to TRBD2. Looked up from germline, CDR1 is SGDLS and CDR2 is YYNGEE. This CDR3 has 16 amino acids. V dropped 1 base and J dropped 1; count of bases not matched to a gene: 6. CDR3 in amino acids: CASSVSGGGPQETQYF. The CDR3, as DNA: TGTGCCAGCAGCGTAAGCGGGGGAGGACCCCAAGAGACCCAGTACTTC.

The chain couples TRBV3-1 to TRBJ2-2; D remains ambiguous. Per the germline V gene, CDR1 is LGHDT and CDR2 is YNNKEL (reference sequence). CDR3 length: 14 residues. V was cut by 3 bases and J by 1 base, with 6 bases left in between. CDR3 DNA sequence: TGTGCCAGCAGCCACAATGTGAACACCGGGGAGCTGTTTTTT. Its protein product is CASSHNVNTGELFF.

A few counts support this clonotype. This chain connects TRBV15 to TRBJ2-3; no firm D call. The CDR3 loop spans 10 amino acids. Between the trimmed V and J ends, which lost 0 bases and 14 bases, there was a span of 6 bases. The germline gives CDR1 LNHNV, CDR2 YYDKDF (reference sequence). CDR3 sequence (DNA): TGTGCCACCAGCAGAGATAAGCTGTATTTT. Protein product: CATSRDKLYF.

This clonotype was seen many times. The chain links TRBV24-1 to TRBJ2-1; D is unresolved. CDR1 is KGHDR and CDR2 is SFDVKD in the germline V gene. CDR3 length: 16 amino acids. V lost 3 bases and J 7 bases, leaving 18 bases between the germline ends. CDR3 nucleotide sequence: TGTGCCACCAGTGATCTCCGGACCCCCGGTCGGAATGAGCAGTTCTTC. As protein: CATSDLRTPGRNEQFF.

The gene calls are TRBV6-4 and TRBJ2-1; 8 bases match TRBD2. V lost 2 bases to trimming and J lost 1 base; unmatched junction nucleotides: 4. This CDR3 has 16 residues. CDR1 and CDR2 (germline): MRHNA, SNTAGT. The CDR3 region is CASSDRAGESYNEQFF. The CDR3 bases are TGTGCCAGCAGTGACAGAGCGGGAGAATCCTACAATGAGCAGTTCTTC.

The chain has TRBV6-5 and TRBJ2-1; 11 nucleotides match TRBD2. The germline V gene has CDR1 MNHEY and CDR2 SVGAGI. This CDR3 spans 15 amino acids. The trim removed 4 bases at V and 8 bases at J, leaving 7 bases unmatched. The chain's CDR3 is CASSLTSGSGYEQFF. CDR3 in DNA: TGTGCCAGCAGTTTAACTAGCGGGAGTGGATATGAGCAGTTCTTC.

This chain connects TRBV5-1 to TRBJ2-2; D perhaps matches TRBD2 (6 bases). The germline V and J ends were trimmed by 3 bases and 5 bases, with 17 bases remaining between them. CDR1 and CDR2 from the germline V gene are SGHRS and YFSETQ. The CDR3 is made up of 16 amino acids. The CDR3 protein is CASSSPGTEGTGELFF. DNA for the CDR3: TGCGCCAGCAGCTCCCCAGGGACGGAGGGGACCGGGGAGCTGTTTTTT.

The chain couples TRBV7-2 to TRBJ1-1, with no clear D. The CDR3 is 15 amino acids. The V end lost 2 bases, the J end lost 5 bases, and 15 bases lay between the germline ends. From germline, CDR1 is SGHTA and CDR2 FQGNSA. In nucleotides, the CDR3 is TGTGCCAGCAGCTTAATTTCCGGGGATAGGACTGAAGCTTTCTTT. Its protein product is CASSLISGDRTEAFF. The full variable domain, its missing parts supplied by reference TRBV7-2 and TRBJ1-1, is GAGVSQSPSNKVTEKGKDVELRCDPISGHTALYWYRQSLGQGLEFLIYFQGNSAPDKSGLPSDRFSAERTGGSVSTLTIQRTQQEDSAVYLCASSLISGDRTEAFFGQGTRLTVV.

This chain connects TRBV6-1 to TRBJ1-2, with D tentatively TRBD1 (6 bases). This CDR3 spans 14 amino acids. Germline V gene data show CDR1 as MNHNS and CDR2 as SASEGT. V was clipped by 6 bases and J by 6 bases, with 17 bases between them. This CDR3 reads CASRGQGTENGYTF. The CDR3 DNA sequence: TGTGCCAGCAGGGGACAAGGAACTGAAAATGGCTACACCTTC.

The CDR3 bases are TGTGCCAGCAGCCCCCCCCGGGTCCCCTACGAGCAGTACTTC. Translation gives CASSPPRVPYEQYF. This chain links TRBV5-6 with TRBJ2-7; D uncertain. The CDR3 runs to 14 residues. V lost 4 bases and J lost 2, with 13 bases in between. The V gene's germline CDR1 is SGHDT and CDR2 YYEEEE.

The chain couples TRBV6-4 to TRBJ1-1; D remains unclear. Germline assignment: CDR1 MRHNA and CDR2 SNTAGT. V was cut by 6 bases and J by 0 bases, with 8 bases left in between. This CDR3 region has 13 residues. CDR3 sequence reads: CASRQMMNTEAFF. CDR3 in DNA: TGTGCCAGCAGACAGATGATGAACACTGAAGCTTTCTTT.

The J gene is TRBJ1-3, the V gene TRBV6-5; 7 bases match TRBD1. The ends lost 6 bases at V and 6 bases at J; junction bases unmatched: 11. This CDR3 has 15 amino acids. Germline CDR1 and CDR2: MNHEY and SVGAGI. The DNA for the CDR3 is TGTGCCAGCAGGCCCCGGACAGGCCCGGAAAACACCATATATTTT. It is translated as CASRPRTGPENTIYF.

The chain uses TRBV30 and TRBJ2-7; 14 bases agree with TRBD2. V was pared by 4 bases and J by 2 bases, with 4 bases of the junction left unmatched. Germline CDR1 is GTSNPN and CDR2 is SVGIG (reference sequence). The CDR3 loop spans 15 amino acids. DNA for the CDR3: TGTGCCTGGACCGGACTAGCGGGAGGAACCTACGAGCAGTACTTC. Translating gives CAWTGLAGGTYEQYF.

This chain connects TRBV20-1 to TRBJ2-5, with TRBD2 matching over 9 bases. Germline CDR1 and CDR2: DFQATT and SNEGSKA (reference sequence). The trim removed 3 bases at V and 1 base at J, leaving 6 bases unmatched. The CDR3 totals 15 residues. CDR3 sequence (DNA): TGCAGTGCTAGCCCCACTAGCGGGTTCCAAGAGACCCAGTACTTC. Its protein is CSASPTSGFQETQYF.

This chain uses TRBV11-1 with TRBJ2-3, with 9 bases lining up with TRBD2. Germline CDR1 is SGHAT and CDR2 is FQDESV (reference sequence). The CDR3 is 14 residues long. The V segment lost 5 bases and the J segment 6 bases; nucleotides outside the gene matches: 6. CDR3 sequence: CASSEQRGADTQYF. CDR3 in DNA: TGTGCCAGCAGCGAACAGCGGGGGGCGGATACGCAGTATTTT.

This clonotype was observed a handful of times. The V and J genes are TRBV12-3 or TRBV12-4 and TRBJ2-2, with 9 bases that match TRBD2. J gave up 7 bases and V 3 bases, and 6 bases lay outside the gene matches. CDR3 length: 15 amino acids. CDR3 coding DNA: TGTGCCAGCAGTTTTAGCGGGAGATCCGGCGGGGAGCTGTTTTTT. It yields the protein CASSFSGRSGGELFF.

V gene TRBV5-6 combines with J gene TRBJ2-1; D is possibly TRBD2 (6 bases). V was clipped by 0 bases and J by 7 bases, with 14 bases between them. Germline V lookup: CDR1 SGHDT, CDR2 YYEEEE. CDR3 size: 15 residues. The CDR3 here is CASSLGTTNRNEQFF. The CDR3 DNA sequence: TGTGCCAGCAGCTTGGGGACTACGAACAGGAATGAGCAGTTCTTC.

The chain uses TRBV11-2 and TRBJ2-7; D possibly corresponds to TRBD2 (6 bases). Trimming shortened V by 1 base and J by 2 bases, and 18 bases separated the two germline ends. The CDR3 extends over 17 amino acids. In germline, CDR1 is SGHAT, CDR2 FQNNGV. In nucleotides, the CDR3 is TGTGCCAGCAGCTTAGGGGCTAGCGCCCGCGCTACCTACGAGCAGTACTTC. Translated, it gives CASSLGASARATYEQYF.

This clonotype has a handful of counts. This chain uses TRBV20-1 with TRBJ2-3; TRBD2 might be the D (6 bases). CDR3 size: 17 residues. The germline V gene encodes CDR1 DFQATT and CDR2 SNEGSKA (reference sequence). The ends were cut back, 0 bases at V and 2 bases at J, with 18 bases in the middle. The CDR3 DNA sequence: TGCAGTGCTAGAGATAGGCGTACTAGCTGGTACACAGATACGCAGTATTTT. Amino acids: CSARDRRTSWYTDTQYF.

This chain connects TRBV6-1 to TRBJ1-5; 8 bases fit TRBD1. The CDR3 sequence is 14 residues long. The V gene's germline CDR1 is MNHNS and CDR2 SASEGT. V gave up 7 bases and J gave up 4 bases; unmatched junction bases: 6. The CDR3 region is CASNDRGRNQPQHF. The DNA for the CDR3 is TGTGCCAGCAACGACAGGGGTCGGAATCAGCCCCAGCATTTT.

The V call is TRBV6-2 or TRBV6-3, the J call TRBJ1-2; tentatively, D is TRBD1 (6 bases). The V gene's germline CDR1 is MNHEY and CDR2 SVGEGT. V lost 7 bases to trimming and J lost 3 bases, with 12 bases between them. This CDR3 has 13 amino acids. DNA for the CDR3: TGTGCCAGCACGCTCCAGGGGTACTATGGCTACACCTTC. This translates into CASTLQGYYGYTF.

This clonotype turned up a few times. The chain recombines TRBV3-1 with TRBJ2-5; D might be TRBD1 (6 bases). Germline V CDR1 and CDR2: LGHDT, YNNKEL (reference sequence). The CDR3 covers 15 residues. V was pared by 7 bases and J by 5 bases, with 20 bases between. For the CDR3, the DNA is TGTGCCAGCACCTACCGACAGGTTGACTTTGAGACCCAGTACTTC. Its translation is CASTYRQVDFETQYF.

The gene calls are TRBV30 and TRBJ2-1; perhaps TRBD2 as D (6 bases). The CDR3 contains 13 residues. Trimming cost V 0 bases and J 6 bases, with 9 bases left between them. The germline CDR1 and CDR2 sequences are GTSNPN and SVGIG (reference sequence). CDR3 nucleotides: TGTGCCTGGAGTGTCTGGGACTTCAATGAGCAGTTCTTC. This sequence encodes CAWSVWDFNEQFF.

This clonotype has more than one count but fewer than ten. CDR3: CAWSEGDTQYF. Written as DNA, the CDR3 is TGTGCCTGGAGTGAGGGAGATACGCAGTATTTT. The chain employs TRBV30 and TRBJ2-3; D ambiguous. Looked up from germline, CDR1 is GTSNPN and CDR2 is SVGIG (reference sequence). The CDR3 runs to 11 residues. Between the trimmed V and J ends, which lost 1 base and 5 bases, there was a span of 4 bases.

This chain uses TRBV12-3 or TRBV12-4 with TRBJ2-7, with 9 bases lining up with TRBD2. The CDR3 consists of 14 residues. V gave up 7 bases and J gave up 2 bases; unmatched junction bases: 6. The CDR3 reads CASNFAGGAYEQYF. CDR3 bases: TGTGCCAGCAATTTCGCGGGGGGGGCCTACGAGCAGTACTTC.